This T cell receptor beta chain was obtained from a study of control samples from healthy donors and cancer patients (dated by TCRdb to 2020 to 2021). Comments on this clone: This clone's antigen is unknown. Base qualities are not at hand, and no much larger clone is one base apart.

CDR1 is given as SGHTA and CDR2 as FQGNSA, both from the germline V gene. V is pared back by 1 base and J by 7 bases, with 13 bases lying between the germline termini. The CDR3 numbers 14 residues from cysteine through phenylalanine. Only CDR3 DNA is held: 42 bases, read in frame from base 1. Preparation of the library involved the immunoSEQ multiplex PCR assay. In its TCRdb copy, this immuneACCESS table keeps in-frame sequences only and misses some clones. Where compared with another copy, unresolved V genes explain less than half of these, and the others have no known cause. The sample profile shows roughly 130,000 clones; approximately 94% of them were found once. 1.5% to 2% of the sample lies in the top ten.

This sequence uses TRBV7-2 and TRBJ1-1, with the identity of the D gene unclear. What was sequenced was PBMCs. The clonotype was recovered from a man aged 45-60 years with head and neck cancer. The DNA sequence reads TGTGCCAGCAGCTTAGATGGCAGGCCCATTGAAGCTTTCTTT. Its protein reads: CASSLDGRPIEAFF.